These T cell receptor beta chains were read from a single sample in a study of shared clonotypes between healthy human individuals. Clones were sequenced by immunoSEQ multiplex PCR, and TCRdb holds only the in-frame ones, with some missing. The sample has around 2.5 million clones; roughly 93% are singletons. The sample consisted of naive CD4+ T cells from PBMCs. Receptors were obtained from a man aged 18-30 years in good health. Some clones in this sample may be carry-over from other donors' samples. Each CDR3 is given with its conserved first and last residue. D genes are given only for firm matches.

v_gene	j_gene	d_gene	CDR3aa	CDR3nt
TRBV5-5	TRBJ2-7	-	CASSFGPEVGEQYF	TGTGCCAGCAGCTTTGGCCCAGAGGTTGGAGAGCAGTACTTC
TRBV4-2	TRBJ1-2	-	CASSQEHVGRGTLGYTF	TGTGCCAGCAGCCAAGAACACGTCGGCAGGGGCACACTCGGCTACACCTTC
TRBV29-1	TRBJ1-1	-	CSVEAQAITNTEAFF	TGCAGCGTTGAAGCTCAGGCGATTACCAACACTGAAGCTTTCTTT
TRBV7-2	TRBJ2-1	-	CASSLSGRTHEQFF	TGTGCCAGCAGCTTGTCCGGAAGGACCCATGAGCAGTTCTTC
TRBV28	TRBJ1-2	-	CASSSQQHQGGYTF	TGTGCCAGCAGTTCCCAACAACACCAGGGAGGCTACACCTTC
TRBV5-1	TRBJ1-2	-	CASSAVPGYGYTF	TGCGCCAGCAGCGCCGTTCCGGGCTATGGCTACACCTTC
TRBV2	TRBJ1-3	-	CASSLGTVGGNTIYF	TGTGCCAGCAGCCTTGGGACGGTGGGGGGAAACACCATATATTTT
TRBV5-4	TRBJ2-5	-	CASSTWGREQETQYF	TGTGCCAGCAGCACCTGGGGGCGGGAGCAAGAGACCCAGTACTTC
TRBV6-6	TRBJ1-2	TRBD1	CASSYTGQGVGYTF	TGTGCCAGCAGTTACACGGGACAGGGGGTAGGCTACACCTTC
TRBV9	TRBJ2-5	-	CASSDGGTQYF	TGTGCCAGCAGCGATGGAGGGACCCAGTACTTC